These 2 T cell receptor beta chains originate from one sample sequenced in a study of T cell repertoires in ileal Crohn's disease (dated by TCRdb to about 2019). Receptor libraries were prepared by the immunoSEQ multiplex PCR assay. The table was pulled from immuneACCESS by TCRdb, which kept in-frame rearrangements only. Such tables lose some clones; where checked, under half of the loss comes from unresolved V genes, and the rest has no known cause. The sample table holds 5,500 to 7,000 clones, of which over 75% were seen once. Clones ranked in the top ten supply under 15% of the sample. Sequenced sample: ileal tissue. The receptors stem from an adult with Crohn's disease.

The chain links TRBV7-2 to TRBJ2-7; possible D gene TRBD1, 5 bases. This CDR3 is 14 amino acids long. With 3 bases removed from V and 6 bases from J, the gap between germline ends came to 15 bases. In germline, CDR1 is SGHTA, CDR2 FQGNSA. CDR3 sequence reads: CASSFPAGHGEQYF. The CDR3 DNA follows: TGTGCCAGCAGCTTCCCCGCAGGGCATGGCGAGCAGTACTTC.

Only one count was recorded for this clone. CDR3 sequence: CASSSSGTGNTEAFF. In nucleotides, the CDR3 is TGTGCCAGCTCATCGTCCGGGACAGGGAACACTGAAGCTTTCTTT. V and J are TRBV18 and TRBJ1-1; 8 nucleotides align to TRBD1. The CDR3 covers 15 residues. Germline V gene lookup returns CDR1 KGHSH and CDR2 LQKENI. The V segment lost 5 bases and the J segment 1 base; nucleotides outside the gene matches: 6. The whole variable domain, filled in from reference TRBV18 and TRBJ1-1, reads NAGVMQNPRHLVRRRGQEARLRCSPMKGHSHVYWYRQLPEEGLKFMVYLQKENIIDESGMPKERFSAEFPKEGPSILRIQQVVRGDSAAYFCASSSSGTGNTEAFFGQGTRLTVV.